Sequencing of this T cell receptor (beta chain) was carried out in a study of cytomegalovirus exposure and HLA in healthy donors. Study as a whole: The use of the same platform for the 90 to 150 validation repertoires and the approximately 730 first-cohort repertoires was reported by a later analysis.

V lost 11 bases, J lost 7 bases, and 20 bases lay in between. CDR3 size: 13 residues. CDR1 is SNHLY, CDR2 FYNNEI, per germline. To note about this clone: As yet, its antigen is unknown.

The assay was immunoSEQ multiplex PCR, and TCRdb's table has in-frame clones only and misses some. This sample yields around 220,000 clones, of which 70% to 90% are seen a single time; over 2.5% belongs to the top ten. Study results and caveats: Among TCR beta chains, those listed as cytomegalovirus-associated numbered over 150. CMV antigen specificity was confirmed in vitro for a few CMV-associated chains. It was found in a later analysis that first-cohort TCR clusters tended to co-occur in the 120 validation repertoires.

V is TRBV2 and J is TRBJ2-5; the D gene is possibly TRBD2 (6 bases). The specimen was PBMCs. This clonotype was obtained from a woman in her late teens or twenties in good health and CMV-seronegative. In DNA form, the CDR3 reads TGTGCCGGCTCTGAGGGGTACGGGGGGACCCAGTACTTC. This encodes CAGSEGYGGTQYF. Using reference TRBV2 and TRBJ2-5 for the parts outside the CDR3, the full variable domain is EPEVTQTPSHQVTQMGQEVILRCVPISNHLYFYWYRQILGQKVEFLVSFYNNEISEKSEIFDDQFSVERPDGSNFTLKIRSTKLEDSAMYFCAGSEGYGGTQYFGPGTRLLVL.